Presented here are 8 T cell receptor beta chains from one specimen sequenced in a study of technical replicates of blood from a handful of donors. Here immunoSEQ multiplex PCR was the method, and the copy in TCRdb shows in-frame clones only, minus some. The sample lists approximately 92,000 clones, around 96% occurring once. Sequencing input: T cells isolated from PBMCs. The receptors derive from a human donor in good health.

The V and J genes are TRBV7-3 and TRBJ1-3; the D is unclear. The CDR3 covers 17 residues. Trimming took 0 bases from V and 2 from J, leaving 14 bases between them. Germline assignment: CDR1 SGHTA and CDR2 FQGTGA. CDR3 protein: CASSLTNYRGTGNTIYF. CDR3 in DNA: TGTGCCAGCAGCTTAACAAATTATCGGGGAACTGGAAACACCATATATTTT.

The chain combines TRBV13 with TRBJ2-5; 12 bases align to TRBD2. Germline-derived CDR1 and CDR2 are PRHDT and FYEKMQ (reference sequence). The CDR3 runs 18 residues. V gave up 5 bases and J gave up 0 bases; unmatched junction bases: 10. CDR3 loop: CASSQRLAGDPYQETQYF. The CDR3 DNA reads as TGTGCCAGCAGCCAAAGACTAGCGGGAGACCCGTACCAAGAGACCCAGTACTTC.

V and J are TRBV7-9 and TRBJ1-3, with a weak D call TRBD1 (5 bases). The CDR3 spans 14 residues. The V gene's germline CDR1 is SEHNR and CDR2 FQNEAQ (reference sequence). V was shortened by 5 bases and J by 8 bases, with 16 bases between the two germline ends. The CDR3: CASSLGGIRDTIYF. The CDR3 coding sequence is TGTGCCAGCAGCCTCGGGGGGATCAGGGACACCATATATTTT.

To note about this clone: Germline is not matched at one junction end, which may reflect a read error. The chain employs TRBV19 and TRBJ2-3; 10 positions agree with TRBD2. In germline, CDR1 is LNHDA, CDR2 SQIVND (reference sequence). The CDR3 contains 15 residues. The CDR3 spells CASSIAGGRADTQYF. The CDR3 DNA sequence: TGTGCCAGTAGCATAGCGGGAGGTAGGGCAGATACGCAGTATTTT.

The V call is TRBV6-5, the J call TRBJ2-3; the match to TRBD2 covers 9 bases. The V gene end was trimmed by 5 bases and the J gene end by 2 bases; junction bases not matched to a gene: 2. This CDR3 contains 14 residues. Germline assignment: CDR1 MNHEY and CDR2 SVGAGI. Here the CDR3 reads CASSSGRFTDTQYF. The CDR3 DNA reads TGTGCCAGCAGTAGCGGGAGGTTCACAGATACGCAGTATTTT.

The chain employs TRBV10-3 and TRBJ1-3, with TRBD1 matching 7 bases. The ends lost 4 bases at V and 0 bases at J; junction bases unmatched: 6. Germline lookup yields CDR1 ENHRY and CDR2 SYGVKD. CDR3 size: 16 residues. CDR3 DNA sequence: TGTGCCATCAGTGGACAGGGCGAGACCTCTGGAAACACCATATATTTT. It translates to CAISGQGETSGNTIYF.

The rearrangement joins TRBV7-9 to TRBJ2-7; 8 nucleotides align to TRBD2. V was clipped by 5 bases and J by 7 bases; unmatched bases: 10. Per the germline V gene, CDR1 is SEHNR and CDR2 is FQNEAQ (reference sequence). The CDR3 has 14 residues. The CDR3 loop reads CASSPETSVREQYF. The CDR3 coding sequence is TGTGCCAGCAGCCCTGAGACTAGCGTACGAGAGCAGTACTTC.

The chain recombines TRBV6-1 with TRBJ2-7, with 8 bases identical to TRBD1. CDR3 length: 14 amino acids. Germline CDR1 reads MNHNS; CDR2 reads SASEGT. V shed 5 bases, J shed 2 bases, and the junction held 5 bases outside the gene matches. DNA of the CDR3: TGTGCCAGCAGTCTCCCGACAGGGGCCTACGAGCAGTACTTC. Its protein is CASSLPTGAYEQYF.